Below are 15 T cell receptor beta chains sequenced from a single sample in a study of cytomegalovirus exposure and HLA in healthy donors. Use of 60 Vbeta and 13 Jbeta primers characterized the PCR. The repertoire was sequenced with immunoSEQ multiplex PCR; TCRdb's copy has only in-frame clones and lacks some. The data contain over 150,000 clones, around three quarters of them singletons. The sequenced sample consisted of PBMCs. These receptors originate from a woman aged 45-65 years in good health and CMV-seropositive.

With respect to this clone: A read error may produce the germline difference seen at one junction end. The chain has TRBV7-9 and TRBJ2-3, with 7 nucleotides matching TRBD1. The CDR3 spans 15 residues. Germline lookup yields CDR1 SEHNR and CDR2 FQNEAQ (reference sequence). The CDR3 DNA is TGTTCCAGCAGCCACCGGGACAGCTCGGCAGATACGCAGTATTTT. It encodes CSSSHRDSSADTQYF.

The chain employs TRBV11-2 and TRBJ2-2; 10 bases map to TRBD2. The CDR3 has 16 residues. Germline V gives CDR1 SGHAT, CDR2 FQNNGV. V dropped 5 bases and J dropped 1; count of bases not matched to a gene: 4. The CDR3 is CASSHSGRMNTGELFF. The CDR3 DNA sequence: TGTGCCAGCAGCCATAGCGGGAGGATGAACACCGGGGAGCTGTTTTTT.

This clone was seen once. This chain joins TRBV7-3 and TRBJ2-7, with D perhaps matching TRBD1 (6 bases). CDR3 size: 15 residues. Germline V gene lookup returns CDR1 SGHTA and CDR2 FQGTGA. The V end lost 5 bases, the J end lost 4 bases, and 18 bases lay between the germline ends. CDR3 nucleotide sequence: TGTGCCAGCAGCCCTACCCAGGACAGACCTTACGAGCAGTACTTC. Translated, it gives CASSPTQDRPYEQYF.

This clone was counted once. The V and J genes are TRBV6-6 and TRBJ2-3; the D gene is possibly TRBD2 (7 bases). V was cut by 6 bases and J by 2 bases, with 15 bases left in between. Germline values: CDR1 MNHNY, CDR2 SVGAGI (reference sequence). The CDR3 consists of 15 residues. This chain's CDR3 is CASRNIGGPTDTQYF. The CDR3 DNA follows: TGTGCCAGCAGGAATATCGGGGGGCCCACAGATACGCAGTATTTT.

The CDR3 region has the DNA TGTGCCAGCAGTTACAGGGCGGGACAGGGGCGGCACGAGCAGTACTTC. Its protein product is CASSYRAGQGRHEQYF. The chain carries TRBV6-5 and TRBJ2-7, with TRBD1 matching 10 bases. Germline V CDR1 and CDR2: MNHEY, SVGAGI. CDR3 length: 16 amino acids. Trimming cost V 2 bases and J 5 bases; bases outside gene matches: 9.

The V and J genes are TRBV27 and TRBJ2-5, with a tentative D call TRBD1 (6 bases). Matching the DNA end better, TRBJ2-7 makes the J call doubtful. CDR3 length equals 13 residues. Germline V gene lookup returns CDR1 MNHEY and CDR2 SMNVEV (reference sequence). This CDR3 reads CASRGTNIYEQYF. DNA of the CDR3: TGTGCCAGCAGGGGGACAAATATTTACGAGCAGTACTTC.

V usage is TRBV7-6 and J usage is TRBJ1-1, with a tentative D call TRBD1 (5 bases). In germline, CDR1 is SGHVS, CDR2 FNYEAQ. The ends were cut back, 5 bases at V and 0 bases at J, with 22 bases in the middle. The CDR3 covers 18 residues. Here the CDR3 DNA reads TGTGCCAGCAGCCCAACGATTCGGGACTTCGGTGTGAACACTGAAGCTTTCTTT. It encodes CASSPTIRDFGVNTEAFF.

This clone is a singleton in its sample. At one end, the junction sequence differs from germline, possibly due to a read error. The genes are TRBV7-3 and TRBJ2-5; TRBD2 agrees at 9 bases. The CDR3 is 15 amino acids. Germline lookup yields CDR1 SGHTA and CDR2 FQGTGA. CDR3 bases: TGTGCCTGCAGCTTCACTAGCGGGCCCCAAGAGACCCAGTACTTC. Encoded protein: CACSFTSGPQETQYF.

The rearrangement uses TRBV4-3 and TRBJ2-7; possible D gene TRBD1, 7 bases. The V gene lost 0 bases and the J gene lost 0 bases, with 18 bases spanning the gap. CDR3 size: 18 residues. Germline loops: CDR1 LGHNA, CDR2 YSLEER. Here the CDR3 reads CASSQDWRDRKLSYEQYF. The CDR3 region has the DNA TGCGCCAGCAGCCAAGATTGGAGGGACAGAAAGCTCTCCTACGAGCAGTACTTC.

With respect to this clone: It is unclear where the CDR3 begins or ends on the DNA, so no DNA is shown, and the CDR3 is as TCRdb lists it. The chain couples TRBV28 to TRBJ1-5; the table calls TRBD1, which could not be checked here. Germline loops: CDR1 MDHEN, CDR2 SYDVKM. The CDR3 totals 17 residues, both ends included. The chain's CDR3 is CASNSGQGSLRNQPQHF.

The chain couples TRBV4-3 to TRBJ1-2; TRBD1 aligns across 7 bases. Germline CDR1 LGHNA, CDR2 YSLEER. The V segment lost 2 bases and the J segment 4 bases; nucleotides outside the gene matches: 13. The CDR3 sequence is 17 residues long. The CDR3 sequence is CASSQTTLQGIFYGYTF. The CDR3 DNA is TGCGCCAGCAGCCAAACAACTCTACAGGGGATCTTCTATGGCTACACCTTC.

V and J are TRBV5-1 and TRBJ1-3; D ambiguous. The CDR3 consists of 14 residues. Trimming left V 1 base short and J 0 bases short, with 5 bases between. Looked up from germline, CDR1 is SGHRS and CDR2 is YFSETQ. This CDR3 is CASSLSFSGNTIYF. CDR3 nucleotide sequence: TGCGCCAGCAGCTTGTCGTTCTCTGGAAACACCATATATTTT.

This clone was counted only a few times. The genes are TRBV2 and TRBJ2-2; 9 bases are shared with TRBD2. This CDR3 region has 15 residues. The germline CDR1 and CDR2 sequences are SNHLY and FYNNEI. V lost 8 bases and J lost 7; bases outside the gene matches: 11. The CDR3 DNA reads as TGTGCCAGCGAGTCGATAGCGGGAGCCAACGGGGAGCTGTTTTTT. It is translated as CASESIAGANGELFF.

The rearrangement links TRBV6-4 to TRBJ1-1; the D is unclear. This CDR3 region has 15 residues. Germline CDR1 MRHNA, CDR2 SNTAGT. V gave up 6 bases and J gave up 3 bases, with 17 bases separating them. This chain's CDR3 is CASRRTYPAYTEAFF. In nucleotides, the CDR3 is TGTGCCAGCAGGCGGACTTACCCGGCTTACACTGAAGCTTTCTTT.

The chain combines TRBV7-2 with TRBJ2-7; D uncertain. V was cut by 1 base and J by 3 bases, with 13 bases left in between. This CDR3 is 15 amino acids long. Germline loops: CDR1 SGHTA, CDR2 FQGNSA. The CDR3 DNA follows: TGTGCCAGCAGCTTAGGAACCTCGGGTTACTACGAGCAGTACTTC. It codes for CASSLGTSGYYEQYF.